The 32 T cell receptor beta chains presented below share a single source sample, sequenced in a study of blood T cell repertoires in COVID-19 (dated by TCRdb to about 2020). The receptor library was made with the immunoSEQ multiplex PCR assay. Drawn from immuneACCESS, this table holds only the in-frame rearrangements with V and J called that TCRdb kept. Clones are partly lost; checked studies trace under half to an unresolved V gene and leave the rest unexplained. This sample gives fewer than 400,000 clones in total; approximately 90% of them show up just once. The ten largest clones represent 3.5% to 5% of the sample. Material: PBMCs or T cells enriched from blood (not recorded which). The receptors were sampled from a woman in her twenties or thirties who had been exposed to COVID-19.

The V call is TRBV2, the J call TRBJ1-3; maybe TRBD1 (6 bases). There are 15 residues in the CDR3. Between the trimmed V and J ends, which lost 2 bases and 2 bases, there was a span of 10 bases. CDR1 is SNHLY and CDR2 is FYNNEI in the germline V gene. CDR3 nucleotides: TGTGCCAGCAGTGAATGGGAGGGGGCTGGAAACACCATATATTTT. It yields the protein CASSEWEGAGNTIYF.

The chain is built from TRBV27 and TRBJ2-1; D perhaps matches TRBD2 (6 bases). Trimming removed 10 bases from V and 0 bases from J, with 19 bases in between. Germline assignment: CDR1 MNHEY and CDR2 SMNVEV (reference sequence). This CDR3 is 16 amino acids long. CDR3 coding DNA: TGTGCCACCATCGGATCGGGGCGGGGCTCCTACAATGAGCAGTTCTTC. It encodes CATIGSGRGSYNEQFF.

This clone was counted a few times. This chain uses TRBV30 with TRBJ1-1; possibly TRBD1 for D (5 bases). Germline V gene data show CDR1 as GTSNPN and CDR2 as SVGIG (reference sequence). V was pared by 7 bases and J by 5 bases, with 8 bases between. The CDR3 has 10 amino acids. CDR3 sequence reads: CASGFTEAFF. The DNA of the CDR3 is TGTGCCTCAGGGTTTACTGAAGCTTTCTTT.

This clone was recorded once. Here the CDR3 DNA reads TGTGCCAGAAGCTTAACTCGACAGGGGCCCTACAATGAGCAGTTCTTC. As protein: CARSLTRQGPYNEQFF. The genes are TRBV5-3 and TRBJ2-1, with TRBD1 identical over 8 bases. TRBV5-3 is given ORF status, its function remaining uncertain. The CDR3 runs 16 residues. V was clipped by 2 bases and J by 2 bases; unmatched bases: 6.

The CDR3 bases are TGTGCCAGCAGCCAAGTTATCCGGAACACCGGGACAGGAAGGGGCTACACCTTC. It translates to CASSQVIRNTGTGRGYTF. The chain employs TRBV3-1 (or the pseudogene TRBV3-2) and TRBJ1-2; 8 positions agree with TRBD1. Germline loops: CDR1 LGHDT, CDR2 YNNKEL (reference sequence). V shed 1 base and J 8 bases; nucleotides not matched to a gene: 18. There are 18 residues in the CDR3.

This clone was counted a few times. The chain carries TRBV5-1 and TRBJ2-3, with D maybe TRBD2 (6 bases). The CDR3 sequence is 15 residues long. Germline V CDR1 and CDR2: SGHRS, YFSETQ. Trimming left V 0 bases short and J 4 bases short, with 12 bases between. The CDR3 reads CASSLVGRGPDTQYF. The CDR3 DNA reads TGCGCCAGCAGCTTGGTGGGGCGGGGTCCAGATACGCAGTATTTT.

The chain links TRBV25-1 to TRBJ1-4; D is possibly TRBD1 (5 bases). Germline V gene sequence: CDR1 MGHDK, CDR2 SYGVNS. The CDR3 extends over 15 amino acids. V was cut by 2 bases and J by 5 bases, with 12 bases left in between. CDR3 nucleotides: TGTGCCAGCAGTGAAAGAACAGGATCAAATGAAAAACTGTTTTTT. Translating it yields CASSERTGSNEKLFF.

The rearrangement joins TRBV4-3 to TRBJ2-1; a possible D gene is TRBD2 (7 bases). The V and J ends lost 2 bases and 0 bases respectively, with 14 bases between them. Germline assignment: CDR1 LGHNA and CDR2 YSLEER. The CDR3 spans 17 residues. The CDR3 nucleotides are TGCGCCAGCAGCCAATCGGGGGGCTCCAGCTCCTACAATGAGCAGTTCTTC. Translating it yields CASSQSGGSSSYNEQFF.

The chain recombines TRBV15 with TRBJ2-7; TRBD2 is a possible D gene (5 bases). V lost 9 bases to trimming and J lost 5 bases, with 11 bases between them. CDR1 LNHNV and CDR2 YYDKDF come from the germline V gene (reference sequence). This CDR3 is built from 11 residues. CDR3 sequence (DNA): TGTGCCACGGGAGAGGAGAACGAGCAGTACTTC. This translates into CATGEENEQYF.

The rearrangement links TRBV5-4 to TRBJ1-2, with D possibly TRBD1 on 6 matching bases. V lost 4 bases and J 4 bases, leaving 17 bases between the germline ends. CDR1 and CDR2 (germline): SGHNT, YYREEE (reference sequence). The CDR3 contains 15 residues. DNA of the CDR3: TGTGCCAGCAGCGGGGGCGGCAAGGTCCTCTATGGCTACACCTTC. Translation: CASSGGGKVLYGYTF. Full variable domain (missing parts from reference TRBV5-4 and TRBJ1-2): ETGVTQSPTHLIKTRGQQVTLRCSSQSGHNTVSWYQQALGQGPQFIFQYYREEENGRGNFPPRFSGLQFPNYSSELNVNALELDDSALYLCASSGGGKVLYGYTFGSGTRLTVV.

The CDR3 coding sequence is TGTGCCAGCAGCCCCGGCGGAGGGGGCTGGGGCTACACCTTC. Amino acid sequence: CASSPGGGGWGYTF. The chain uses TRBV5-4 and TRBJ1-2, with 7 bases lining up with TRBD1. V lost 4 bases to trimming and J lost 8 bases; unmatched junction nucleotides: 11. The CDR3 loop spans 14 amino acids. From germline, CDR1 is SGHNT and CDR2 YYREEE (reference sequence).

A few counts support this clone. The chain carries TRBV5-1 and TRBJ1-5; D remains unclear. The CDR3 runs to 15 residues. Trimming shortened V by 1 base and J by 0 bases, and 8 bases separated the two germline ends. From germline, CDR1 is SGHRS and CDR2 YFSETQ. CDR3 residues: CASSLNGYSNQPQHF. CDR3 bases: TGCGCCAGCAGCTTGAACGGTTATAGCAATCAGCCCCAGCATTTT.

The chain uses TRBV5-1 and TRBJ2-1; TRBD2 matches at 9 bases. CDR3 size: 16 residues. V gave up 0 bases and J gave up 7 bases; unmatched junction bases: 8. Germline CDR1 is SGHRS and CDR2 is YFSETQ. In DNA, the CDR3 is TGCGCCAGCAGCTTGGTCGCCAGCGGGGGGTTTAATGAGCAGTTCTTC. This sequence encodes CASSLVASGGFNEQFF.

This chain uses TRBV4-1 with TRBJ2-7; a weak D match, TRBD2 (5 bases). Germline V gene data show CDR1 as MGHRA and CDR2 as YSYEKL. The CDR3 has 14 residues. V was cut by 5 bases and J by 4 bases, with 15 bases left in between. Here the CDR3 reads CASSRLTGIYEQYF. The CDR3 region has the DNA TGCGCCAGCAGCAGACTCACGGGAATATACGAGCAGTACTTC.

V usage is TRBV2 and J usage is TRBJ2-7, with D perhaps TRBD2 (5 bases). The CDR3 has 14 amino acids. The germline gives CDR1 SNHLY, CDR2 FYNNEI. V lost 7 bases to trimming and J lost 0 bases, with 13 bases between them. In DNA, the CDR3 is TGTGCCAGCATAAGGTCGGGGTTCTCCTACGAGCAGTACTTC. Translated, it gives CASIRSGFSYEQYF.

The chain carries TRBV24-1 and TRBJ2-6; 9 bases agree with TRBD1. The CDR3 runs to 15 residues. After removal of 10 bases from V and 3 bases from J, the junction contained 6 bases not matched to a gene. Germline CDR1 KGHDR, CDR2 SFDVKD. The CDR3 DNA is TGTGCCACATCGACAGGGGGAAATGGGGCCAACGTCCTGACTTTC. Translation: CATSTGGNGANVLTF.

This chain connects TRBV18 to TRBJ1-4, with 7 bases identical to TRBD1. CDR3 length: 15 amino acids. Germline CDR1 KGHSH, CDR2 LQKENI. J gave up 4 bases and V 3 bases, and 5 bases lay outside the gene matches. This CDR3 reads CASSPTGQNNEKLFF. Here the CDR3 DNA reads TGTGCCAGCTCACCTACGGGACAGAATAATGAAAAACTGTTTTTT.

The chain is built from TRBV18 and TRBJ1-1; 8 bases agree with TRBD1. The CDR3 is made up of 13 amino acids. Unmatched junction bases numbered 3, after V lost 3 bases and J lost 6 bases. The germline CDR1 and CDR2 sequences are KGHSH and LQKENI. The CDR3 DNA reads as TGTGCCAGCTCACCGGGACAGGCCTCTGAAGCTTTCTTT. Amino acid sequence: CASSPGQASEAFF. The variable domain in full, with the rest retrieved from reference TRBV18 and TRBJ1-1, is NAGVMQNPRHLVRRRGQEARLRCSPMKGHSHVYWYRQLPEEGLKFMVYLQKENIIDESGMPKERFSAEFPKEGPSILRIQQVVRGDSAAYFCASSPGQASEAFFGQGTRLTVV.

The gene calls are TRBV7-9 and TRBJ2-5; D gene unclear. This CDR3 is 12 amino acids long. Trimming removed 6 bases from V and 5 bases from J, with 10 bases in between. Germline lookup yields CDR1 SEHNR and CDR2 FQNEAQ (reference sequence). CDR3 loop: CASSYSRETQYF. The DNA for the CDR3 is TGTGCCAGCAGTTATTCCAGGGAGACCCAGTACTTC.

This chain connects TRBV5-5 to TRBJ2-5, with D tentatively TRBD1 (5 bases). Trimming cost V 5 bases and J 4 bases, with 21 bases left between them. The CDR3 is 16 amino acids. Germline-derived CDR1 and CDR2 are SGHKS and YYEKEE (reference sequence). The CDR3 region has the DNA TGTGCCAGCAGACTAAGCCCACAGGCGAACGTAGAGACCCAGTACTTC. It specifies CASRLSPQANVETQYF.

The chain recombines TRBV4-3 with TRBJ1-6; no definite D call. The CDR3 is made up of 17 amino acids. With 0 bases removed from V and 7 bases from J, the gap between germline ends came to 16 bases. Germline CDR1 LGHNA, CDR2 YSLEER. The CDR3 DNA is TGCGCCAGCAGCCAAGATCTAATCGCGGGATTCAATTCACCCCTCCACTTT. Amino acids: CASSQDLIAGFNSPLHF.

J is TRBJ2-3 and V is TRBV5-1; tentatively, D is TRBD1 (5 bases). Trimming left V 4 bases short and J 0 bases short, with 9 bases between. This CDR3 has 14 amino acids. Per germline, CDR1 SGHRS and CDR2 YFSETQ. The CDR3 loop is CASSGAGSTDTQYF. CDR3 nucleotide sequence: TGCGCCAGCAGCGGGGCAGGGAGCACAGATACGCAGTATTTT.

The chain has TRBV5-1 and TRBJ2-7, with D perhaps TRBD2 (6 bases). V was pared by 4 bases and J by 3 bases, with 14 bases between. This CDR3 spans 14 amino acids. Germline V gene data show CDR1 as SGHRS and CDR2 as YFSETQ. The CDR3 sequence is CASSLEGLGYEQYF. The CDR3 bases are TGCGCCAGCAGCCTGGAGGGGCTGGGCTACGAGCAGTACTTC.

The chain couples TRBV27 to TRBJ1-6; no clear D. CDR1 is MNHEY and CDR2 is SMNVEV in the germline V gene (reference sequence). The CDR3 has 15 residues. V gave up 2 bases and J gave up 5 bases, with 10 bases separating them. In DNA, the CDR3 is TGTGCCAGCAGTTTACTCGGGGTTAATAATTCACCCCTCCACTTT. Protein sequence: CASSLLGVNNSPLHF.

The V gene is TRBV7-9, the J gene TRBJ2-7, with a weak D call TRBD2 (5 bases). CDR3 length equals 13 residues. CDR1 and CDR2 (germline): SEHNR, FQNEAQ (reference sequence). Trimming shortened V by 5 bases and J by 7 bases, and 15 bases separated the two germline ends. CDR3 DNA sequence: TGTGCCAGCAGCCCCGTGGTCCCGGGGGAGCAGTACTTC. Amino acid sequence: CASSPVVPGEQYF.

This chain connects TRBV27 to TRBJ2-7; unclear D gene. The CDR3 is 16 amino acids. CDR1 and CDR2 from the germline V gene are MNHEY and SMNVEV (reference sequence). V gave up 0 bases and J gave up 2 bases, with 14 bases separating them. CDR3 DNA: TGTGCCAGCAGTTTATCCTCCAGGTCTTTGCCCTACGAGCAGTACTTC. It encodes CASSLSSRSLPYEQYF.

This clone is a singleton in its sample. V is TRBV5-6 and J is TRBJ1-4; perhaps TRBD1 as D (5 bases). Germline assignment: CDR1 SGHDT and CDR2 YYEEEE. Trimming took off 3 bases at V and 8 bases at J, with 11 bases between the two ends. The length of the CDR3 is 13 residues. CDR3 sequence: CASSWTDSEKLFF. CDR3 in DNA: TGTGCCAGCAGCTGGACCGACAGCGAAAAACTGTTTTTT.

The CDR3 spells CASSYSSSGNTEAFF. Written as DNA, the CDR3 is TGTGCCAGCAGTTACTCGAGTTCGGGGAACACTGAAGCTTTCTTT. This chain connects TRBV6-5 to TRBJ1-1; D unresolved. CDR1 and CDR2 (germline): MNHEY, SVGAGI. V lost 0 bases and J 1 base, leaving 9 bases between the germline ends. The CDR3 loop spans 15 amino acids.

This chain joins TRBV5-4 and TRBJ2-7, with 8 bases aligning to TRBD1. Trimming at V came to 4 bases and at J to 4 bases, leaving 13 bases not matched to a gene. The CDR3 length is 16 residues. Germline V lookup: CDR1 SGHNT, CDR2 YYREEE (reference sequence). CDR3 amino acids: CASSLMRTGLVYEQYF. CDR3 sequence (DNA): TGTGCCAGCAGCCTCATGAGGACAGGGTTGGTTTACGAGCAGTACTTC.

This chain connects TRBV7-9 to TRBJ1-3; no firm D call. The germline gives CDR1 SEHNR, CDR2 FQNEAQ (reference sequence). Trimming cost V 1 base and J 4 bases, with 11 bases left between them. The CDR3 spans 15 residues. The CDR3 DNA reads TGTGCCAGCAGCTTAGACGGGGTGTTCGGAAACACCATATATTTT. Residues: CASSLDGVFGNTIYF. The full variable domain, completed using reference TRBV7-9 and TRBJ1-3, is DTGVSQNPRHKITKRGQNVTFRCDPISEHNRLYWYRQTLGQGPEFLTYFQNEAQLEKSRLLSDRFSAERPKGSFSTLEIQRTEQGDSAMYLCASSLDGVFGNTIYFGEGSWLTVV.

This sequence joins TRBV18 and TRBJ2-7; 8 positions agree with TRBD1. The trim removed 4 bases at V and 0 bases at J, leaving 5 bases unmatched. The CDR3 consists of 15 residues. Germline V gives CDR1 KGHSH, CDR2 LQKENI. In nucleotides, the CDR3 is TGTGCCAGCTCACAACGACAGGGGAGCTCCTACGAGCAGTACTTC. Translating gives CASSQRQGSSYEQYF.

The chain links TRBV6-5 to TRBJ1-3, with D uncertain. The CDR3 loop spans 12 amino acids. Germline CDR1 and CDR2: MNHEY and SVGAGI. The V end lost 7 bases, the J end lost 0 bases, and 4 bases lay between the germline ends. CDR3: CASTSSGNTIYF. CDR3 bases: TGTGCCAGCACTTCCTCTGGAAACACCATATATTTT.